These 27 T cell receptor beta chains were all obtained from the same sample, sequenced in a study of blood T cell repertoires in COVID-19. Profiled with immunoSEQ multiplex PCR; TCRdb holds only in-frame clones, not every one. Seen here are 250,000 to 300,000 clones, over 65% observed once, and the top ten hold over 3%. The sample consisted of peripheral blood. The receptors were gathered from a woman aged 80 or over with acute or convalescent COVID-19.

This chain connects TRBV7-2 to TRBJ2-7; 9 bases map to TRBD2. This CDR3 is built from 15 residues. Losses at the gene ends were 1 base for V and 6 bases for J; bases not matched to a gene: 7. CDR1 is SGHTA and CDR2 is FQGNSA in the germline V gene. The CDR3 nucleotides read TGTGCCAGCAGCTTAGAGCTCGGCGGGGGGGCCGAGCAGTACTTC. Its translation: CASSLELGGGAEQYF.

The J gene is TRBJ2-7, the V gene TRBV5-1; 16 bases match TRBD2. The trim removed 4 bases at V and 0 bases at J, leaving 4 bases unmatched. The CDR3 length is 17 residues. CDR1 and CDR2 (germline): SGHRS, YFSETQ. The CDR3 DNA sequence: TGCGCCAGCAGCCGGGGACTAGCGGGAGGGCCCTCCTACGAGCAGTACTTC. As protein: CASSRGLAGGPSYEQYF.

V usage is TRBV24-1 and J usage is TRBJ1-5; D perhaps matches TRBD1 (5 bases). The germline gives CDR1 KGHDR, CDR2 SFDVKD. Trimming took 9 bases from V and 9 from J, leaving 14 bases between them. This CDR3 contains 12 residues. The CDR3 sequence is CATPQGFRPQHF. The CDR3 coding sequence is TGTGCCACCCCCCAGGGATTCCGGCCCCAGCATTTT.

The chain carries TRBV5-1 and TRBJ2-3; D might be TRBD2 (5 bases). In germline, CDR1 is SGHRS, CDR2 YFSETQ. V lost 0 bases to trimming and J lost 0 bases, with 14 bases between them. The CDR3 sequence is 17 residues long. The CDR3 spells CASSLALAPASTDTQYF. The CDR3 coding sequence is TGCGCCAGCAGCTTGGCGCTAGCACCCGCTAGCACAGATACGCAGTATTTT. The variable domain in full, with the rest retrieved from reference TRBV5-1 and TRBJ2-3, is KAGVTQTPRYLIKTRGQQVTLSCSPISGHRSVSWYQQTPGQGLQFLFEYFSETQRNKGNFPGRFSGRQFSNSRSEMNVSTLELGDSALYLCASSLALAPASTDTQYFGPGTRLTVL.

This clone appeared a few times. The rearrangement uses TRBV6-2 or TRBV6-3 and TRBJ2-7; 8 nucleotides line up with TRBD2. Trimming took 5 bases from V and 0 from J; bases not matched to a gene: 3. There are 14 residues in the CDR3. Germline lookup yields CDR1 MNHEY and CDR2 SVGEGT. The CDR3, as DNA: TGTGCCAGCAGTCGAGCGGGGGCCTCCTACGAGCAGTACTTC. This codes for CASSRAGASYEQYF.

The chain uses TRBV19 and TRBJ1-5; TRBD1 agrees at 11 bases. With V trimmed by 8 bases and J by 4 bases, 4 bases remained unmatched. This CDR3 is built from 14 residues. The germline CDR1 and CDR2 sequences are LNHDA and SQIVND (reference sequence). The CDR3 loop reads CASGGTGGNQPQHF. Written as DNA, the CDR3 is TGTGCCAGTGGAGGGACAGGGGGAAATCAGCCCCAGCATTTT.

The chain joins TRBV5-4 to TRBJ2-5, with 10 bases lining up with TRBD2. The V gene end was trimmed by 1 base and the J gene end by 2 bases; junction bases not matched to a gene: 2. The CDR3 totals 15 residues. CDR1 is SGHNT and CDR2 is YYREEE in the germline V gene (reference sequence). The DNA for the CDR3 is TGTGCCAGCAGCTTGCTAGCGGGGGCACAAGAGACCCAGTACTTC. It encodes CASSLLAGAQETQYF.

V is TRBV18 and J is TRBJ1-5, with 9 bases that match TRBD1. The CDR3 loop spans 15 amino acids. CDR1 KGHSH and CDR2 LQKENI come from the germline V gene. J was trimmed by 5 bases and V by 3 bases; bases with no gene match: 5. The CDR3 sequence: CASSPGTGRDQPQHF. The CDR3 DNA sequence: TGTGCCAGCTCACCTGGGACAGGGAGGGATCAGCCCCAGCATTTT.

The chain employs TRBV6-5 and TRBJ2-7, with 10 nucleotides matching TRBD2. CDR3 size: 15 residues. Germline V lookup: CDR1 MNHEY, CDR2 SVGAGI. Unmatched junction bases numbered 6, after V lost 6 bases and J lost 1 base. DNA of the CDR3: TGTGCCAGCAGAGTGGCTAGCGGGGGATCCTACGAGCAGTACTTC. This codes for CASRVASGGSYEQYF.

This clone appeared a few times. This chain connects TRBV20-1 to TRBJ2-5; no clear D. The CDR3 sequence is 10 residues long. Germline V lookup: CDR1 DFQATT, CDR2 SNEGSKA (reference sequence). V dropped 2 bases and J dropped 5 bases, with 3 bases sitting between them. CDR3 bases: TGCAGTGCTAGACAGGAGACCCAGTACTTC. Its translation: CSARQETQYF.

Concerning this clone itself: At one boundary the junction diverges from the germline segment, which might be a read error. The chain links TRBV7-9 to TRBJ2-7; a weak D match, TRBD1 (6 bases). Germline V gene data show CDR1 as SEHNR and CDR2 as FQNEAQ (reference sequence). There are 12 residues in the CDR3. The CDR3 spells CASSRMGDIINF. Here the CDR3 DNA reads TGTGCCAGCAGCCGCATGGGGGACATTATCAACTTC.

This clone was seen at least ten times. J is TRBJ1-4 and V is TRBV19, with D uncertain. Germline CDR1 LNHDA, CDR2 SQIVND (reference sequence). The CDR3 is 13 residues long. V shed 4 bases and J shed 4 bases, with 7 bases lying between them. The CDR3 DNA reads as TGTGCCAGTAGTACCGTCCTTAATGAAAAACTGTTTTTT. Translating gives CASSTVLNEKLFF.

The count of this clone is one. The rearrangement joins TRBV7-2 to TRBJ1-2, with a weak D call TRBD1 (5 bases). This CDR3 spans 14 amino acids. The germline V gene has CDR1 SGHTA and CDR2 FQGNSA. With 5 bases removed from V and 1 base from J, the gap between germline ends came to 11 bases. CDR3 sequence (DNA): TGTGCCAGCAGCATAGACGGGGGTAACTATGGCTACACCTTC. Translated, it gives CASSIDGGNYGYTF.

This rearrangement joins TRBV25-1 to TRBJ2-5; 8 bases are shared with TRBD2. Unmatched junction bases numbered 3, after V lost 7 bases and J lost 2 bases. The CDR3 runs 13 residues. Germline CDR1 is MGHDK and CDR2 is SYGVNS. The CDR3 sequence: CASTVAGQETQYF. The CDR3 DNA sequence: TGTGCCAGCACCGTAGCGGGACAAGAGACCCAGTACTTC.

The rearrangement uses TRBV20-1 and TRBJ2-3; perhaps TRBD2 as D (5 bases). CDR1 is DFQATT, CDR2 SNEGSKA, per germline (reference sequence). The CDR3 is 20 amino acids. V was cut by 3 bases and J by 1 base, with 29 bases left in between. The CDR3 is CSASPPASQSFTGGTDTQYF. In nucleotides, the CDR3 is TGCAGTGCTAGTCCCCCTGCTAGCCAGAGTTTCACGGGCGGCACAGATACGCAGTATTTT.

Only a few counts were recorded for this clone. The J gene is TRBJ1-1, the V gene TRBV3-1 (or the pseudogene TRBV3-2); weak D call: TRBD1 (5 bases). V was pared by 0 bases and J by 1 base, with 18 bases between. The germline gives CDR1 LGHDT, CDR2 YNNKEL (reference sequence). The CDR3 has 18 amino acids. CDR3 loop: CASSQDRVGGIGNTEAFF. The CDR3 DNA follows: TGTGCCAGCAGCCAAGATAGGGTCGGGGGGATAGGGAACACTGAAGCTTTCTTT.

V gene TRBV6-5 combines with J gene TRBJ2-1, with 15 bases matching TRBD2. The V and J ends lost 2 bases and 7 bases, in that order; junction bases with no gene match: 3. This CDR3 contains 16 residues. The germline CDR1 and CDR2 sequences are MNHEY and SVGAGI. The DNA of the CDR3 is TGTGCCAGCAGTTACCAGGGACTAGCGGGAGGTAATGAGCAGTTCTTC. Protein product: CASSYQGLAGGNEQFF.

V and J are TRBV7-3 and TRBJ2-6, with 9 positions matching TRBD1. Germline assignment: CDR1 SGHTA and CDR2 FQGTGA. The V gene end was trimmed by 2 bases and the J gene end by 0 bases; junction bases not matched to a gene: 2. This CDR3 contains 17 residues. This CDR3 reads CASSLEGQGSGANVLTF. The DNA for the CDR3 is TGTGCCAGCAGCTTAGAGGGACAGGGCTCTGGGGCCAACGTCCTGACTTTC.

This rearrangement joins TRBV5-4 to TRBJ2-5, with 11 bases fitting TRBD2. Trimming cost V 5 bases and J 7 bases; bases outside gene matches: 10. The CDR3 extends over 15 amino acids. Germline assignment: CDR1 SGHNT and CDR2 YYREEE (reference sequence). In DNA form, the CDR3 reads TGTGCCAGCAGTTCAATAGCGGGGGGGTTGGGGACCCAGTACTTC. Translation: CASSSIAGGLGTQYF. Combining the CDR3 with reference TRBV5-4 and TRBJ2-5 gives the whole variable domain ETGVTQSPTHLIKTRGQQVTLRCSSQSGHNTVSWYQQALGQGPQFIFQYYREEENGRGNFPPRFSGLQFPNYSSELNVNALELDDSALYLCASSSIAGGLGTQYFGPGTRLLVL.

The chain employs TRBV11-2 and TRBJ1-1; a possible D gene is TRBD1 (5 bases). The V gene lost 0 bases and the J gene lost 3 bases, with 11 bases spanning the gap. From germline, CDR1 is SGHAT and CDR2 FQNNGV. This CDR3 region has 15 residues. The CDR3 is CASSLDVGGDTEAFF. As DNA, the CDR3 is TGTGCCAGCAGCTTAGATGTCGGGGGTGACACTGAAGCTTTCTTT.

This clone was seen once. The genes are TRBV23-1 and TRBJ2-1, with D possibly TRBD2 on 5 matching bases. TRBV23-1 is known as an ORF, though its function is uncertain. With 6 bases removed from V and 5 bases from J, the gap between germline ends came to 20 bases. CDR3 size: 16 residues. The CDR3 reads CASSPRALQAHNEQFF. Here the CDR3 DNA reads TGCGCCAGCAGCCCGAGGGCCCTCCAGGCCCACAATGAGCAGTTCTTC.

The chain combines TRBV5-6 with TRBJ1-2; D not resolved. Germline V CDR1 and CDR2: SGHDT, YYEEEE. Trimming took 4 bases from V and 5 from J, leaving 24 bases between them. CDR3 size: 17 residues. Written as DNA, the CDR3 is TGTGCCAGCAGCCTCGGCCAGGAGGCTTGGGTCCGTTATGGCTACACCTTC. This encodes CASSLGQEAWVRYGYTF.

This clone appeared a few times. Compared with germline, one end of the junction differs, possibly owing to a read error. The chain recombines TRBV6-5 with TRBJ2-7; 9 bases line up with TRBD2. CDR1 and CDR2 from the germline V gene are MNHEY and SVGAGI. The CDR3 runs to 15 residues. CDR3 protein: CASKFLAGSSHEQYF. In DNA form, the CDR3 reads TGTGCCAGCAAGTTCCTAGCGGGGTCCTCCCACGAGCAGTACTTC.

This chain's CDR3 is CASSFPGQGYGYTF. DNA for the CDR3: TGTGCCAGCAGTTTTCCGGGACAGGGATACGGCTACACCTTC. The rearrangement joins TRBV2 to TRBJ1-2, with 9 bases fitting TRBD1. CDR1 and CDR2 (germline): SNHLY, FYNNEI. V was clipped by 5 bases and J by 8 bases; unmatched bases: 9. This CDR3 spans 14 amino acids.

The gene calls are TRBV18 and TRBJ2-1; 9 bases fit TRBD1. CDR1 is KGHSH and CDR2 is LQKENI in the germline V gene. With 6 bases clipped from V and 6 bases from J, the junction kept 9 bases outside the gene matches. CDR3 length: 15 amino acids. Here the CDR3 DNA reads TGTGCCAGCTCTCCTCCGGGACAGGGACTCAATGAGCAGTTCTTC. Its protein is CASSPPGQGLNEQFF.

There are a few counts of this clone. The chain is built from TRBV19 and TRBJ1-1; the match to TRBD1 covers 9 bases. Germline loops: CDR1 LNHDA, CDR2 SQIVND (reference sequence). After removal of 10 bases from V and 4 bases from J, the junction contained 7 bases not matched to a gene. This CDR3 comprises 13 residues. The DNA for the CDR3 is TGTGCCACCGCTTTACAGGGGGCCACTGAAGCTTTCTTT. It is translated as CATALQGATEAFF. Complete variable domain (other parts from reference TRBV19 and TRBJ1-1): DGGITQSPKYLFRKEGQNVTLSCEQNLNHDAMYWYRQDPGQGLRLIYYSQIVNDFQKGDIAEGYSVSREKKESFPLTVTSAQKNPTAFYLCATALQGATEAFFGQGTRLTVV.

Remarks on this clone: Other DNA sequences in the same sample also yield this CDR3. The V call is TRBV18, the J call TRBJ2-7; TRBD1 matches at 9 bases. Germline CDR1 and CDR2: KGHSH and LQKENI. CDR3 length: 15 amino acids. J lost 4 bases, V lost 2 bases, and 6 bases had no gene match. The CDR3 nucleotides read TGTGCCAGCTCACCAACGGGACAGGGAGGGTACGAGCAGTACTTC. Translated, it gives CASSPTGQGGYEQYF.